Below are 3 T cell receptor beta chains sequenced from a single sample in a study of PD-1 blockade in classical Hodgkin lymphoma. Each patient experienced a relapse that followed autologous stem cell transplantation, and brentuximab vedotin exposure varied. The assay was immunoSEQ multiplex PCR, and TCRdb's table has in-frame clones only and misses some. The sample has 75,000 to 100,000 clones, 81% seen once; the top ten hold around 17%. Sequences were derived from peripheral blood mononuclear cells (PBMCs), sampled before the second cycle of nivolumab. The source is a human donor with classical Hodgkin lymphoma.

V usage is TRBV18 and J usage is TRBJ2-5; D is undetermined. The germline V gene encodes CDR1 KGHSH and CDR2 LQKENI. Trimming removed 2 bases at V and 1 base at J, with 8 bases between. The CDR3 is 14 amino acids. In DNA form, the CDR3 reads TGTGCCAGCTCACCAATACAGATCCAAGAGACCCAGTACTTC. This translates into CASSPIQIQETQYF.

The rearrangement links TRBV29-1 to TRBJ2-3, with a possible D match to TRBD2 (5 bases). The germline V gene encodes CDR1 SQVTM and CDR2 ANQGSEA. V was pared by 1 base and J by 5 bases, with 10 bases between. The CDR3 extends over 13 amino acids. CDR3 region: CSVEAGLGDTQYF. The CDR3, as DNA: TGCAGCGTTGAAGCGGGGTTGGGAGATACGCAGTATTTT.

The chain joins TRBV6-1 to TRBJ2-1; weak D call: TRBD2 (5 bases). V was pared by 1 base and J by 12 bases, with 7 bases between. CDR3 length equals 11 residues. Germline V CDR1 and CDR2: MNHNS, SASEGT. The chain's CDR3 is CASSEVRGQFF. The CDR3 coding sequence is TGTGCCAGCAGTGAAGTTCGGGGGCAGTTCTTC.